This TCR beta chain is from a study of T cell repertoires in cytomegalovirus infection. Study results and limitations: Ex vivo, HLA-C-restricted CMV-specific TCR beta clonotypes prevailed over the rest of the response.

The length of the CDR3 is 12 residues. Germline V gene sequence: CDR1 SGHAT, CDR2 FQNNGV. V shed 5 bases and J shed 4 bases, with 9 bases lying between them. TCRdb redid the calling of the reads with MiXCR, one entry per CDR3 protein. The sample yields more than 350,000 distinct CDR3 sequences, approximately 31% seen once. This clonotype was seen ten or more times. Its antigen is as yet unknown. This receptor was obtained from a human donor in good health (CMV status not recorded). Some clones in this sample may be carry-over from other donors' samples. The chain has TRBV11-2 and TRBJ2-7, with TRBD1 as a possible D gene (5 bases). The sample comprised PBMCs. CDR3 coding DNA: TGTGCCAGCAGCCTCGACAGATACGAGCAGTACTTC. As protein: CASSLDRYEQYF.